This T cell receptor (beta chain) was recorded in a study of CD8+CD57+ T cells in acquired aplastic anemia. Germline V CDR1 and CDR2: SEHNR, FQNEAQ (reference sequence). The CDR3 is 12 amino acids. Trimming removed 5 bases from V and 8 bases from J; junction bases left unmatched: 3. Whoever was chosen for sequencing had shown CD8+CD57+ cell expansion by flow cytometry. TCR beta VDJ and CDR3 were profiled, and genomic DNA was the template. Using its own MiXCR run on the reads, TCRdb lists one record per CDR3 protein. The sample lists under 200,000 distinct CDR3 sequences, under 55% seen once, with around 3% in the top ten.

The sequencing sample was made of sorted CD4+, CD8+, or CD8+CD57+ T cells (not recorded which) from PBMCs. This chain uses TRBV7-9 with TRBJ1-2, with 9 bases that match TRBD1. This sequence originates from a human donor with aplastic anemia. CDR3: CASSPGTGGYTF. The CDR3 DNA reads TGTGCCAGCAGCCCCGGGACAGGGGGCTACACCTTC.